One and the same sample provided the 8 T cell receptor beta chains below, sequenced in a study of blood T cells in healthy people across ages. A sample-barcoded 5' primer and a J-beta primer mix were used in a second PCR of roughly 6 to 11 cycles. TCRdb independently ran MiXCR on the 5' RACE reads; one entry per CDR3 protein. Here the sample spans approximately 780,000 distinct CDR3 sequences, about a quarter being singletons. The data were also submitted as part of a second study, on T cells of mothers and their children.

Input material: blood. These receptors originate from a boy between 10 and 17 years old in good health.

The J gene is TRBJ2-2, the V gene TRBV6-5; D is perhaps TRBD1 or TRBD2 (5 bases each). Trimming pared 6 bases from V and 3 bases from J, leaving 8 bases between. Germline V lookup: CDR1 MNHEY, CDR2 SVGAGI. The CDR3 consists of 13 residues. The CDR3 sequence: CASRGPYTGELFF. In DNA, the CDR3 is TGTGCCAGCAGGGGACCGTACACCGGGGAGCTGTTTTTT.

The DNA for the CDR3 is TGTGCCAGCAGGGGGGTCGGGACCGCCTCAAAAAATGAAAAACTGTTTTTT. This codes for CASRGVGTASKNEKLFF. V is TRBV25-1 and J is TRBJ1-4; the D gene is possibly TRBD1 (5 bases). The CDR3 sequence is 17 residues long. Per germline, CDR1 MGHDK and CDR2 SYGVNS. Trimming left V 6 bases short and J 5 bases short, with 22 bases between.

At least ten counts were recorded for this clonotype. J is TRBJ2-1 and V is TRBV7-3, with D perhaps matching TRBD1 (5 bases). Between the trimmed V and J ends, which lost 1 base and 4 bases, there was a span of 5 bases. Germline V gene sequence: CDR1 SGHTA, CDR2 FQGTGA. CDR3 length equals 13 residues. CDR3 residues: CASSLRQYNEQFF. The CDR3 nucleotides are TGTGCCAGCAGCTTAAGACAGTACAATGAGCAGTTCTTC.

This chain joins TRBV20-1 and TRBJ1-3; a weak D match, TRBD1 (5 bases). This CDR3 comprises 15 residues. Germline values: CDR1 DFQATT, CDR2 SNEGSKA (reference sequence). Deletions cut 0 bases from V and 2 bases from J, with 11 bases between. CDR3 in amino acids: CSARDPAGTGNTIYF. CDR3 DNA sequence: TGCAGTGCTAGAGATCCCGCAGGGACTGGAAACACCATATATTTT.

This chain uses TRBV18 with TRBJ2-4, with 8 bases identical to TRBD2. The V and J ends lost 0 bases and 6 bases, in that order; junction bases with no gene match: 4. CDR3 size: 15 residues. Germline V CDR1 and CDR2: KGHSH, LQKENI. Here the CDR3 reads CASSPPGTRPNIQYF. CDR3 nucleotide sequence: TGTGCCAGCTCACCACCTGGGACTAGACCAAACATTCAGTACTTC.

The chain employs TRBV28 and TRBJ2-5; TRBD1 aligns across 9 bases. The J call is doubtful: the DNA matches TRBJ2-7 better. The CDR3 covers 16 residues. The germline gives CDR1 MDHEN, CDR2 SYDVKM. CDR3 residues: CASSFPGTGYTYEQYF. The CDR3 coding sequence is TGTGCCAGCAGTTTCCCGGGGACAGGGTACACCTACGAGCAGTACTTC.

The chain combines TRBV15 with TRBJ2-1, with TRBD2 matching 8 bases. This CDR3 spans 16 amino acids. V dropped 7 bases and J dropped 0; count of bases not matched to a gene: 8. Per the germline V gene, CDR1 is LNHNV and CDR2 is YYDKDF (reference sequence). DNA of the CDR3: TGTGCCACCACCCTCGGGAGGGGGAGCTCCTACAATGAGCAGTTCTTC. Its protein product is CATTLGRGSSYNEQFF. Filled out from reference TRBV15 and TRBJ2-1, the complete variable domain reads DAMVIQNPRYQVTQFGKPVTLSCSQTLNHNVMYWYQQKSSQAPKLLFHYYDKDFNNEADTPDNFQSRRPNTSFCFLDIRSPGLGDTAMYLCATTLGRGSSYNEQFFGPGTRLTVL.

This clonotype was seen a few times. Relative to the germline gene, one junction end is altered; a read error may explain this. The CDR3 sequence: CVSSLPFRETQYF. CDR3 nucleotide sequence: TGCGTCAGCAGCTTGCCGTTCCGGGAGACCCAGTACTTC. V and J are TRBV5-1 and TRBJ2-5; D not resolved. Germline values: CDR1 SGHRS, CDR2 YFSETQ. The CDR3 is 13 amino acids.